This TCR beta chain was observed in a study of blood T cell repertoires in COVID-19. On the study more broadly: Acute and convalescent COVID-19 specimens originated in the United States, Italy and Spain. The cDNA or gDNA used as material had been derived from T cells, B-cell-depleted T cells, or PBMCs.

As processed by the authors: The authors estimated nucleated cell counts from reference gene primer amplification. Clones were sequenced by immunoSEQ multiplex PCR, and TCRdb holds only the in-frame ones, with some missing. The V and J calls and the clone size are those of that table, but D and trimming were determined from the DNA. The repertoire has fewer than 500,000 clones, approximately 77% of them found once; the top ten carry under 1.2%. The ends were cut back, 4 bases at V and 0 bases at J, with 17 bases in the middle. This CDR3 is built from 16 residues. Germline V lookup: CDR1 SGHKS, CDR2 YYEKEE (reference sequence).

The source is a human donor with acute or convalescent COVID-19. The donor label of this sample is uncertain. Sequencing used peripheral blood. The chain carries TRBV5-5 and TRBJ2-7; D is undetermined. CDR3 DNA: TGTGCCAGCAGCACCACGCCCGCAGTTGCCTCCTACGAGCAGTACTTC. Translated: CASSTTPAVASYEQYF.